The 26 T cell receptor beta chains below all came from one sample that was sequenced in a study of neoadjuvant nivolumab and ipilimumab in lung cancer. Assay: immunoSEQ multiplex PCR; the TCRdb copy retains only in-frame clones and omits some. The sample holds fewer than 35,000 clones, approximately 84% seen once. The sequencing used peripheral blood, collected before neoadjuvant nivolumab, alone or with ipilimumab. These receptors were collected from an adult with non-small cell lung cancer.

This chain connects TRBV5-1 to TRBJ2-3, with D maybe TRBD1 (5 bases). The CDR3 is 13 residues long. Germline CDR1 reads SGHRS; CDR2 reads YFSETQ. Trimming removed 2 bases from V and 5 bases from J, with 9 bases in between. This CDR3 reads CASSLGDVDTQYF. CDR3 DNA: TGCGCCAGCAGCTTAGGGGATGTAGATACGCAGTATTTT.

The chain's CDR3 is CASSLAQGMNTEAFF. The CDR3 region has the DNA TGTGCCAGCAGCTTAGCCCAGGGGATGAACACTGAAGCTTTCTTT. The rearrangement joins TRBV7-9 to TRBJ1-1; perhaps TRBD1 as D (6 bases). The V end was cut by 0 bases, the J end by 0 bases, with 8 bases between. The CDR3 is 15 amino acids. The germline CDR1 and CDR2 sequences are SEHNR and FQNEAQ (reference sequence).

The chain employs TRBV11-2 and TRBJ2-3; D tentatively fits TRBD1 or TRBD2 (6 bases each). Trimming cost V 3 bases and J 6 bases, with 19 bases left between them. Germline V CDR1 and CDR2: SGHAT, FQNNGV. The CDR3 has 16 residues. The CDR3 sequence: CASSFALSTGGDTQYF. In DNA, the CDR3 is TGTGCCAGCAGCTTTGCCCTCTCGACAGGAGGGGATACGCAGTATTTT.

V gene TRBV13 combines with J gene TRBJ2-1; TRBD2 matches 7 bases. The germline gives CDR1 PRHDT, CDR2 FYEKMQ (reference sequence). The CDR3 is made up of 17 amino acids. V lost 5 bases to trimming and J lost 3 bases; unmatched junction nucleotides: 13. This chain's CDR3 is CASSRPGGRGGYNEQFF. CDR3 sequence (DNA): TGTGCCAGCAGCCGCCCGGGGGGTCGGGGTGGCTACAATGAGCAGTTCTTC.

This sequence joins TRBV7-9 and TRBJ2-5; D could derive from TRBD1 or TRBD2 (5 bases each). Germline assignment: CDR1 SEHNR and CDR2 FQNEAQ (reference sequence). The length of the CDR3 is 15 residues. The V and J ends lost 2 bases and 3 bases respectively, with 13 bases between them. In DNA form, the CDR3 reads TGTGCCAGCAGCTTACAGCGGACATCCGAAGAGACCCAGTACTTC. Protein product: CASSLQRTSEETQYF.

The chain uses TRBV4-2 and TRBJ1-1, with TRBD1 identical over 8 bases. The germline CDR1 and CDR2 sequences are LGHNA and YNFKEQ. This CDR3 has 15 amino acids. Unmatched junction bases numbered 4, after V lost 4 bases and J lost 0 bases. The CDR3 DNA sequence: TGTGCCAGCAGCCCTGGACAGGGATTGAACACTGAAGCTTTCTTT. Translated, it gives CASSPGQGLNTEAFF.

This clone was observed a handful of times. The chain joins TRBV21-1 to TRBJ2-1; TRBD2 is the table's D call and was not checked against the DNA. TRBV21-1 is shown as a pseudogene. This CDR3 region has 14 residues. The CDR3 DNA reads as TGTGCCAGCAGCTCTAGCGGGGGCTACAATGAGCAGTTCTTC. It specifies CASSSSGGYNEQFF.

J is TRBJ2-2 and V is TRBV19; either TRBD1 or TRBD2 may fit D (5 bases each). Germline V gene lookup returns CDR1 LNHDA and CDR2 SQIVND (reference sequence). The germline V and J ends were trimmed by 6 bases and 7 bases, with 15 bases remaining between them. The CDR3 totals 14 residues. CDR3 region: CASRKGPGGGELFF. CDR3 in DNA: TGTGCCAGTAGGAAGGGACCCGGCGGCGGGGAGCTGTTTTTT.

This clone showed up just a few times. The rearrangement uses TRBV12-5 and TRBJ1-1, with D unclear. V was cut by 2 bases and J by 4 bases, with 8 bases left in between. The germline V gene has CDR1 LGHNT and CDR2 FRNRAP. The CDR3 length is 13 residues. Here the CDR3 DNA reads TGTGCTAGTGGTTTGAAGGAGAGCACTGAAGCTTTCTTT. Protein product: CASGLKESTEAFF.

V and J are TRBV9 and TRBJ2-2, with 8 bases matching TRBD2. This CDR3 spans 15 amino acids. Trimming took 4 bases from V and 1 from J; bases not matched to a gene: 3. Germline CDR1 is SGDLS and CDR2 is YYNGEE. CDR3 coding DNA: TGTGCCAGCAGCCTCGGGGGGGGGAACACCGGGGAGCTGTTTTTT. This codes for CASSLGGGNTGELFF.

The V gene is TRBV7-3, the J gene TRBJ2-5; 12 bases match TRBD2. The V segment lost 5 bases and the J segment 5 bases; nucleotides outside the gene matches: 6. CDR3 length: 15 amino acids. Germline V gene sequence: CDR1 SGHTA, CDR2 FQGTGA. Here the CDR3 reads CASSKGLAGSETQYF. CDR3 bases: TGTGCCAGCAGCAAAGGACTAGCGGGGAGTGAGACCCAGTACTTC. Together with reference TRBV7-3 and TRBJ2-5, the CDR3 gives the full variable domain: GAGVSQTPSNKVTEKGKYVELRCDPISGHTALYWYRQSLGQGPEFLIYFQGTGAADDSGLPNDRFFAVRPEGSVSTLKIQRTERGDSAVYLCASSKGLAGSETQYFGPGTRLLVL.

In its sample, this clone was seen once. The gene calls are TRBV7-2 and TRBJ2-3; perhaps TRBD2 as D (5 bases). The CDR3 has 14 amino acids. Looked up from germline, CDR1 is SGHTA and CDR2 is FQGNSA. The V and J ends lost 1 base and 11 bases respectively, with 16 bases between them. As DNA, the CDR3 is TGTGCCAGCAGCTTAGGGGGAGAAACTTCTGGGCAGTATTTT. It is translated as CASSLGGETSGQYF.

The J gene is TRBJ1-2, the V gene TRBV6-5; D gene ambiguous. V was cut by 0 bases and J by 5 bases, with 16 bases left in between. Germline V lookup: CDR1 MNHEY, CDR2 SVGAGI. This CDR3 spans 16 amino acids. CDR3 in DNA: TGTGCCAGCAGTTACTCGACCCGGGGTCCTGGGTATGGCTACACCTTC. Amino acid sequence: CASSYSTRGPGYGYTF.

This sequence joins TRBV27 and TRBJ2-5; D remains unclear. The CDR3 totals 13 residues. Germline CDR1 reads MNHEY; CDR2 reads SMNVEV (reference sequence). The V gene lost 3 bases and the J gene lost 2 bases, with 7 bases spanning the gap. Written as DNA, the CDR3 is TGTGCCAGCAGTTTGACGGCTCAAGAGACCCAGTACTTC. The encoded protein is CASSLTAQETQYF.

This chain uses TRBV6-5 with TRBJ2-5; tentative D call: TRBD2 (5 bases). This CDR3 comprises 15 residues. Trimming took off 6 bases at V and 5 bases at J, with 19 bases between the two ends. Germline values: CDR1 MNHEY, CDR2 SVGAGI. In nucleotides, the CDR3 is TGTGCCAGCAGAATAACTCAGAGGGTTGGGGAGACCCAGTACTTC. Protein: CASRITQRVGETQYF.

The V call is TRBV19, the J call TRBJ2-3; either TRBD1 or TRBD2 may supply D (5 bases each). The length of the CDR3 is 14 residues. Germline values: CDR1 LNHDA, CDR2 SQIVND (reference sequence). The V end was cut by 6 bases, the J end by 0 bases, with 10 bases between. The CDR3 protein is CASRAGASTDTQYF. Here the CDR3 DNA reads TGTGCCAGTAGGGCCGGGGCGAGCACAGATACGCAGTATTTT.

The chain joins TRBV29-1 to TRBJ1-1; a weak D match, TRBD1 (5 bases). There are 13 residues in the CDR3. Germline V gene data show CDR1 as SQVTM and CDR2 as ANQGSEA. V lost 6 bases, J lost 1 base, and 12 bases lay in between. The CDR3 region has the DNA TGCAGCGTATTGCGGGGGGGGAACACTGAAGCTTTCTTT. Encoded protein: CSVLRGGNTEAFF.

J is TRBJ2-7 and V is TRBV5-1; 7 nucleotides agree with TRBD2. The V segment lost 0 bases and the J segment 2 bases; nucleotides outside the gene matches: 5. The CDR3 length is 15 residues. CDR1 and CDR2 (germline): SGHRS, YFSETQ. The CDR3 nucleotides are TGCGCCAGCAGCTTGGCCGTGGGGGGGACCTACGAGCAGTACTTC. Residues: CASSLAVGGTYEQYF.

This clone has only a few counts. The CDR3 here is CTMSDREVGDTQYF. CDR3 coding DNA: TGCACCATGTCGGACAGGGAGGTAGGAGATACGCAGTATTTT. V is TRBV1 and J is TRBJ2-3; the DNA was not compared with TRBD1, the D call given in the table. TRBV1 is noted as a pseudogene. The CDR3 loop spans 14 amino acids.

In this sample, this clone turned up a few times. The V call is TRBV7-2, the J call TRBJ2-4; 7 positions match TRBD1. Germline trimming cut 2 bases from V and 6 bases from J; bases unmatched to any gene: 4. Germline CDR1 reads SGHTA; CDR2 reads FQGNSA. This CDR3 has 14 amino acids. This CDR3 is CASSLTGEGNIQYF. CDR3 nucleotide sequence: TGTGCCAGCAGCTTAACAGGGGAAGGAAACATTCAGTACTTC.

For the CDR3, the DNA is TGTGCCAGCACCAACCCCGGACTTAACAATGAGCAGTTCTTC. Amino acid sequence: CASTNPGLNNEQFF. J is TRBJ2-1 and V is TRBV7-2, with a tentative D call TRBD2 (5 bases). V dropped 7 bases and J dropped 5 bases, with 15 bases sitting between them. The germline V gene has CDR1 SGHTA and CDR2 FQGNSA. The CDR3 is 14 residues long.

The V and J genes are TRBV20-1 and TRBJ1-2, with 7 positions matching TRBD1. V shed 3 bases and J 7 bases; nucleotides not matched to a gene: 2. Germline CDR1 DFQATT, CDR2 SNEGSKA (reference sequence). The CDR3 is made up of 11 amino acids. The CDR3 bases are TGCAGTGCTAGCGACAGGGCTGGCTACACCTTC. Translated: CSASDRAGYTF.

This clone has a handful of counts. The chain has TRBV6-5 and TRBJ1-1, with D possibly TRBD1 on 5 matching bases. V shed 7 bases and J shed 10 bases, with 16 bases lying between them. From germline, CDR1 is MNHEY and CDR2 SVGAGI. This CDR3 has 12 amino acids. In DNA form, the CDR3 reads TGTGCCAGCATGAGTCAGGGCTATGGAGCTTTCTTT. Its translation: CASMSQGYGAFF.

The chain recombines TRBV6-5 with TRBJ1-1; D is undetermined. Germline loops: CDR1 MNHEY, CDR2 SVGAGI. The germline V and J ends were trimmed by 4 bases and 7 bases, with 13 bases remaining between them. The CDR3 loop spans 13 amino acids. The CDR3 DNA reads TGTGCCAGCAGTTCCCTCCGGGCCTATGAAGCTTTCTTT. Amino acids: CASSSLRAYEAFF.

The CDR3 protein is CASSETGLIGGQPQHF. In DNA, the CDR3 is TGTGCCAGCAGTGAAACTGGGTTGATTGGGGGCCAGCCCCAGCATTTT. The chain recombines TRBV2 with TRBJ1-5, with a possible D match to TRBD1 (6 bases). CDR3 size: 16 residues. V shed 2 bases and J shed 7 bases, with 18 bases lying between them. The germline gives CDR1 SNHLY, CDR2 FYNNEI.

The V gene is TRBV5-1, the J gene TRBJ2-2; 9 bases align to TRBD1. This CDR3 has 16 residues. The germline V gene has CDR1 SGHRS and CDR2 YFSETQ. V dropped 0 bases and J dropped 7; count of bases not matched to a gene: 7. DNA for the CDR3: TGCGCCAGCAGCTTGGAGCTGGACAGGGGAGGCGGGGAGCTGTTTTTT. Translating gives CASSLELDRGGGELFF.